The clone carrying this T cell receptor (beta chain) was seen a few times. Trimming removed 1 base at V and 5 bases at J, with 20 bases between. Germline V gene data show CDR1 as SGHTA and CDR2 as FQGNSA. The CDR3 is made up of 17 amino acids. This record comes from a study of blood T cells in healthy people across ages. Alongside a J-beta primer mix, a sample-barcoded 5' primer served in a second PCR lasting 7 to 11 cycles. TCRdb called the 5' RACE reads again in MiXCR, with one record for every CDR3 protein. The sample consists of 800,000 to 950,000 distinct CDR3 sequences, about 29% of them appearing once. This sample also belongs to another study, concerning T cells of mothers and their children.

The V gene is TRBV7-2, the J gene TRBJ1-2, with a tentative D call TRBD1 (5 bases). Sequencing was carried out using blood. This TCR derives from a woman between 40 and 55 years old in good health. CDR3 nucleotides: TGTGCCAGCAGCTTAGTCAGGGTGGTGTGGGGTAATTATGGCTACACCTTC. The encoded protein is CASSLVRVVWGNYGYTF.